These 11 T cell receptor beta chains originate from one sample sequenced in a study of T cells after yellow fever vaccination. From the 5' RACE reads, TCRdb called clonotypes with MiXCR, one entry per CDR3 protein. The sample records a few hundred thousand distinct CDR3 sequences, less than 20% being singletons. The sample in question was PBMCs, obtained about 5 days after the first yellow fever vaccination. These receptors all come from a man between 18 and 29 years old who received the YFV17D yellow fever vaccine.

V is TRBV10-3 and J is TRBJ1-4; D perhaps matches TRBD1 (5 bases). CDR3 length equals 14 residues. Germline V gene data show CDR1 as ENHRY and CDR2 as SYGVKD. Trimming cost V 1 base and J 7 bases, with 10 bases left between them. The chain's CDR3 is CAISELGAGEKLFF. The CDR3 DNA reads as TGTGCCATCAGTGAGTTAGGGGCCGGTGAAAAACTGTTTTTT.

CDR3 sequence (DNA): TGTGCCAGCACCGCGAGGTTAGCTAATGAAAAACTGTTTTTT. It codes for CASTARLANEKLFF. The chain has TRBV12-3 or TRBV12-4 and TRBJ1-4, with D unclear. Trimming pared 7 bases from V and 3 bases from J, leaving 12 bases between. The CDR3 runs to 14 residues.

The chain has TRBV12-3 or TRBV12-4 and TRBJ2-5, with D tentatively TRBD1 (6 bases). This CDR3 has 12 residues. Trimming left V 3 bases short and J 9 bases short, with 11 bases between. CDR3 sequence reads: CASSFEAGAQYF. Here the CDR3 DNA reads TGTGCCAGCAGTTTTGAGGCAGGGGCCCAGTACTTC.

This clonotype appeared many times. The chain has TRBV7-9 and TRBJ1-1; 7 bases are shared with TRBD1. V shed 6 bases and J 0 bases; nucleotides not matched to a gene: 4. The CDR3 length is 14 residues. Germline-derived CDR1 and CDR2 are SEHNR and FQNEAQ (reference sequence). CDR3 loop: CASRVDRMNTEAFF. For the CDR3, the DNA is TGTGCCAGCAGGGTGGACAGGATGAACACTGAAGCTTTCTTT.

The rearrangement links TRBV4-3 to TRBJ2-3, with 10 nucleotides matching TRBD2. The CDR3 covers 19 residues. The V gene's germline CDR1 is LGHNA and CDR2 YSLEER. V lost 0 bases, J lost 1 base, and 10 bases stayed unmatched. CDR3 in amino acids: CASSQEQRGGRFGTDTQYF. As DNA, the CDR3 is TGCGCCAGCAGCCAAGAACAGCGGGGGGGCCGGTTTGGCACAGATACGCAGTATTTT.

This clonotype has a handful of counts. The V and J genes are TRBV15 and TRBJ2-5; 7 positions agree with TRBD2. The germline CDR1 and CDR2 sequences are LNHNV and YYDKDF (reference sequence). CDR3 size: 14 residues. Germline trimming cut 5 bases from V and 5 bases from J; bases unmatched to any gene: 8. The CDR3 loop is CATSGRSGRETQYF. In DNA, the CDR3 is TGTGCCACCAGCGGCCGTTCCGGGAGGGAGACCCAGTACTTC.

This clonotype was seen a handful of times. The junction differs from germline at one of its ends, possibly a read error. DNA of the CDR3: TGTGCAAGCAGCTTAATGGTCTGGGGAGCGGCCAAAAACATTCAGTACTTC. Residues: CASSLMVWGAAKNIQYF. The V and J genes are TRBV7-2 and TRBJ2-4; D is possibly TRBD2 (5 bases). CDR1 SGHTA and CDR2 FQGNSA come from the germline V gene. This CDR3 has 17 amino acids.

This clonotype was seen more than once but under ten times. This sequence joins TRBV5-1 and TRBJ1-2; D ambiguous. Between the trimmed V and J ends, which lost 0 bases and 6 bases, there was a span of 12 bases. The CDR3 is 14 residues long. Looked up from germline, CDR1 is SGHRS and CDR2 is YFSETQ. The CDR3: CASSLASATDGYTF. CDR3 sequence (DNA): TGCGCCAGCAGCTTGGCCTCAGCAACGGATGGCTACACCTTC. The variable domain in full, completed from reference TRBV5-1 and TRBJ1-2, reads KAGVTQTPRYLIKTRGQQVTLSCSPISGHRSVSWYQQTPGQGLQFLFEYFSETQRNKGNFPGRFSGRQFSNSRSEMNVSTLELGDSALYLCASSLASATDGYTFGSGTRLTVV.

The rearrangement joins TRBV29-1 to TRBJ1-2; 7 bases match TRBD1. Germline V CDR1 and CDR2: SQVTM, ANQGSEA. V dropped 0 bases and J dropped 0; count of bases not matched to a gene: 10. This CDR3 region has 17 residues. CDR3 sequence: CSVEDKQGWMANYGYTF. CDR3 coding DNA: TGCAGCGTTGAAGATAAACAGGGGTGGATGGCTAACTATGGCTACACCTTC.

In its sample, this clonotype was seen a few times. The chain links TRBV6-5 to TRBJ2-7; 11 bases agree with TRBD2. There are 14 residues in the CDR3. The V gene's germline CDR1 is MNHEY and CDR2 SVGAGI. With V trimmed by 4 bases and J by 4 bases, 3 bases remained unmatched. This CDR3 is CASSSRLAGYEQYV. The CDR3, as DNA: TGTGCCAGCAGTTCGCGACTAGCGGGATACGAGCAGTACGTC.

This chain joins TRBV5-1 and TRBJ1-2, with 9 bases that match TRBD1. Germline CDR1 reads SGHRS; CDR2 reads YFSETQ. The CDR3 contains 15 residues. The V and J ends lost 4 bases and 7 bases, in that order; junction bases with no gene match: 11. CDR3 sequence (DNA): TGCGCCAGCAGCGCGGGAGCTACAGGGGGCTTTGGCTACACCTTC. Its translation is CASSAGATGGFGYTF.